This T cell receptor beta chain was sequenced during a study of T cells in Graves' hyperthyroidism and ophthalmopathy (dated by TCRdb to the late 2010s). Concerning the study at large: Peripheral blood was collected at initial diagnosis, before any treatment. To identify TCR V-J signatures that set the groups apart, the researchers used a discovery cohort of about a hundred patients, made up of 40 to 45 with Graves' ophthalmopathy and about 59 with stable Graves' hyperthyroidism. Prospective prediction of ophthalmopathy was tested in an independent validation cohort consisting of 18 hyperthyroidism patients and 17 patients who later progressed to ophthalmopathy. The 95 to 100 discovery patients were randomly divided into training and test sets at a 7:3 ratio. Thyroid tissue and blood T-cell repertoires from several Graves' hyperthyroidism patients were also compared in the study. After sampling, hyperthyroidism patients received methimazole starting at 30 mg daily, and ophthalmopathy patients received high-dose intravenous methylprednisolone. The paper reports TCR Vbeta CDR3 sequencing of 140 or so peripheral blood samples: approximately 41 ophthalmopathy, 75 to 80 hyperthyroidism and around 17 progressor patients. The paper as a whole reports these results and caveats: Sample size was not statistically predetermined, and investigators were not blinded to group allocation. Ophthalmopathy was separated from stable hyperthyroidism by a 13 V-J signature model, with about 88% sensitivity and roughly 84% specificity obtained in cross-validation and 80%/75% obtained in testing. In validation, the model predicted progression to ophthalmopathy with just under 71% sensitivity and 72% to 85% specificity, a median of 6.5 months before onset. Most expanded thyroid clonotypes (frequency above 0.001) were also detected in blood, a finding suggesting that blood repertoires may reflect thyroid immune responses.

This clonotype was seen ten or more times. Its antigen remains unidentified. Base qualities are not provided; no much larger clone lies one nucleotide away. Ophthalmopathy patients had moderately to severely active disease, Clinical Activity Score of at least 3, NOSPECS grade of at least 4, and duration under 3 months. Patients with uncontrolled infections, other autoimmune diseases, pregnancy or lactation were excluded. Diagnoses were established on the basis of clinical symptoms, serum thyroxine and TRAb, thyroid ultrasound, and orbital computed tomography. Ficoll-Paque density gradient centrifugation was used to isolate PBMCs from under 11 ml of fresh peripheral blood. Total RNA was extracted using Trizol reagent, and RNA quality was assessed on an Agilent 2100 Bioanalyzer. The TCR beta CDR3 regions were amplified from RNA transcripts. A first-round RT-PCR of the TCR CDR3 used the HTBI primer set with the Qiagen OneStep RT-PCR kit. A second multiplex PCR round built the libraries, followed by size selection and purification. Sequencing of the libraries was done on an Illumina HiSeq2000 using paired-end 100 bp reads. Regarding the original processing steps: SOAPnuke was used to process the raw data, with reads discarded if the reads contained adapters or uncalled bases, had a mean Phred below 15, or lacked an exact constant-primer or identifier match. High-quality paired reads were merged using COPE v1.2.5, and each unique nucleotide sequence was defined as a clonotype. Clonotypes were aligned to IMGT TRBV, TRBD and TRBJ reference segments using MiTCR v1.1. Only V-J combinations with frequency above 0.0001, covering 99% to 99.2% of repertoires, were analysed. The TCS score was defined as F50 (clonal expansion) divided by E x V (chaos), with BLOSUM62-based TCRdist calculated between CDR3 peptides within each V-J. Welch's t-statistics and random forest reduced around 550 V-J features to roughly 13, which were used in a naive Bayes classifier (R e1071). The public reads were reprocessed in TCRdb via fastp at Q25 and MiXCR, keeping in-frame beta chains. Rows matching on CDR3 protein sequence are summarized as one entry with the most common DNA and genes. TCRdb's processing, not the study's, gives the V and J calls here. This sample comprises roughly 250,000 distinct CDR3 sequences, roughly 22% of them detected only once. The ten largest clonotypes hold around 64% of the sample.

Based on the germline V gene, the CDR1 and CDR2 sequences are SGHAT and FQNNGV. V is pared back by 3 bases and J by 5 bases, with 11 bases lying between the germline termini. The CDR3 contains 14 residues, cysteine and phenylalanine counted. Here the CDR3 DNA is all that survives: 42 bases in frame from base 1. The sample comprised blood. The chain couples TRBV11-2 to TRBJ2-1; the D gene could be TRBD1 or TRBD2, each one agreeing over 5 bases. This receptor was taken from a man aged 25-45 years with Graves' ophthalmopathy. The sequenced DNA: TGTGCCAGCAGCTTTGGGGGTAGAGACAATGAGCAGTTCTTC. This encodes CASSFGGRDNEQFF.